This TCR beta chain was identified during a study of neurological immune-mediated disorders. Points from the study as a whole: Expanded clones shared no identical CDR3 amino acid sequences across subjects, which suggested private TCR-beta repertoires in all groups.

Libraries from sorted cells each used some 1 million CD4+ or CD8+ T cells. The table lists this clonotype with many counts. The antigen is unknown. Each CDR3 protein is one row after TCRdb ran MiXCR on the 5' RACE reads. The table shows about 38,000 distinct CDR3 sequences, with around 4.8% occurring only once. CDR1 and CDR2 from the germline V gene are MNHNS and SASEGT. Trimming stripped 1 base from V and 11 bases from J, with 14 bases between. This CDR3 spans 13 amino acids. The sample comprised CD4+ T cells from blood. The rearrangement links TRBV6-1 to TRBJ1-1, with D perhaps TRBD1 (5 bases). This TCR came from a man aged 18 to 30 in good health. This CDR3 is CASSEGEAGHAFF. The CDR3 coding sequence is TGTGCCAGCAGTGAAGGGGAAGCAGGACACGCTTTCTTT.